This TCR delta chain was found in a study of DNA immune sequencing with unique molecular identifiers (TCRdb year 2020). About the study as a whole: gammadelta T cells were enriched from buffy coats using immunomagnetic cell separation, and their genomic DNA was sequenced. In the comparison of enriched versus non-enriched samples, 95 to 100 ng of enriched gammadelta T-cell DNA and around 0.96 ug of non-enriched PBMC DNA were sequenced. An ultrasensitive DNA-based TRD repertoire sequencing method using PCR-introduced unique molecular identifiers was developed and validated in the study. Validation of the method was performed on synthetic reference molecules and on blood samples from healthy individuals. Fluorescence-activated cell sorting was used to enrich gammadelta T cells from the PBMC of 9 to 11 healthy people. Healthy individuals were used as donors, and sorted peripheral blood gammadelta T cells were profiled from about 10 of these donors. Here is what the overall study found, with its caveats: Among clonotypes in healthy donors, the most frequent TRD rearrangement was TRDV2 paired with TRDJ1. Healthy donors differed in TRD repertoire diversity, and several donors were highly oligoclonal, meaning the top 5 clonotypes made up more than half of productive molecules. Novel TRD sequences not targeted by the primers cannot be detected by the primer-based approach.

This clone qualifies as medium-sized (0.01 to 0.1%). Which antigen it targets is not known. Base qualities were left out, and no much larger clone turns up one base away. From the cysteine up to the phenylalanine, the CDR3 has a length of 15 residues. The DNA shown is the 45-base CDR3, in frame from base 1. V sheds 3 bases and J sheds 0 bases, leaving 13 bases between their ends. Taken from the germline V gene, the CDR1 and CDR2 loops are GEAIGNYY and EKD. The library was prepared using multiplex PCR. Genomic DNA was amplified with a 32-plex assay using primers for all 8 TRDV and 4 TRDJ genes covering the CDR3. A 12-nucleotide UMI was attached over about 3 barcoding PCR cycles, and a second PCR was then run with Illumina adapter primers. Libraries were purified with AMPure XP beads and quality-checked on a Fragment Analyzer with the HS NGS Fragment kit. Sequencing was run on an Illumina MiniSeq mid-output kit with about 20% PhiX and 150 cycles of paired-end reads. As for how the authors treated the data: MIGEC version 1.2.9 was used to process the reads, grouping reads by UMI and building error-corrected consensus sequences. Modified VDJtools version 1.2.1 scripts and the tcR R package were used for post-processing. Identical DNA sequences were merged into single rows after TCRdb reprocessed the public reads with CATT. These V and J calls are TCRdb output, not the study's own analysis. Across this sample there are 2,000 to 2,500 delta-chain clones, with over 10% seen only once. Roughly 56% of the sample comes from the top ten.

The sequenced sample was gamma-delta T cells enriched from blood buffy coat, or unenriched PBMCs (not recorded which). The rearrangement joined TRDV2 to TRDJ1; possibly the D gene is TRDD2, per 5 matching bases. The origin of this receptor is a human donor in good health. CDR3 region: CACDLLVPYTDKLIF. The sequenced DNA: TGTGCCTGTGACCTCCTAGTTCCCTACACCGATAAACTCATCTTT.